This TCR gamma chain was recovered during a study of Vδ1+ human thymocytes. General study findings and limits: Highly polyclonal TRG and TRD repertoires with Gaussian CDR3 length distributions appeared in thymus.

A note on this clone: The antigen is not known.

CDR3 length: 12 residues. Germline CDR1 VTNTFY, CDR2 YDVSTARD (reference sequence). The V and J ends lost 3 bases and 11 bases, in that order; junction bases with no gene match: 6. Extracted RNA was reverse transcribed into cDNA. Multiplex PCR used pooled V-gene forward primers and a constant-region reverse primer to amplify CDR3s. TCRdb re-analyzed the multiplex PCR reads via CATT. This table holds 20,000 to 25,000 gamma-chain clones, roughly an eighth found once. This sequence originates from a child in the first two years of life who had congenital heart surgery. This chain links TRGV3 with TRGJP1. Material for sequencing was Vdelta1+ gamma-delta thymocytes from the thymus. Documented subset: FACS-sorted CD3+ TCRalphabeta- TCRVdelta1+ TCRVdelta2- thymocytes. The DNA for the CDR3 is TGTGCCACCTGGGACGTCTCCTGGTTCAAGATATTT. Its protein is CATWDVSWFKIF.